This T cell receptor (beta chain) originates from a study of blood T cell repertoires in COVID-19. On the study more broadly: PBMCs, B-cell-depleted T cells, or T cells provided the cDNA or gDNA that made up the material.

Clones were read by immunoSEQ multiplex PCR, and TCRdb kept only the in-frame ones, dropping some. The repertoire holds approximately 50,000 clones, with about 80% as singletons. V shed 3 bases, J shed 9 bases, and the junction held 1 base outside the gene matches. CDR3 length: 11 residues. The chain is built from TRBV12-3 or TRBV12-4 and TRBJ2-5; 7 positions agree with TRBD1. This TCR came from a man aged 65-85 years with acute or convalescent COVID-19. Sequencing input: peripheral blood. CDR3 sequence: CASSFDRAQYF. Here the CDR3 DNA reads TGTGCCAGCAGTTTTGACAGGGCCCAGTACTTC.